This T cell receptor beta chain was identified in a study of somatic mutations in cytotoxic T cells in rheumatoid arthritis. Study-level information: Patient blood (around 30 ml EDTA) was taken immediately after diagnosis and before treatment.

Broader study findings: Only rheumatoid arthritis patients, not healthy controls, showed CD8+ clonality increasing with age. Rheumatoid arthritis patients were compared with age-matched healthy controls, and their CD8+ T-cell clonality did not differ significantly. Per patient, the largest CD8+ clone was found to exceed 20% of CD8+ cells in about an eighth of the roughly 60 cases.

Germline V gene lookup returns CDR1 MGHRA and CDR2 YSYEKL. CDR3 size: 14 residues. J lost 3 bases, V lost 4 bases, and 1 base had no gene match. Data came from immunoSEQ multiplex PCR; TCRdb stores just in-frame clones and leaves some out. The table includes approximately 5,300 clones, around nine tenths detected once. As regards this clone: Its target is unknown.

Source material: CD8+ T cells sorted from blood. This sequence joins TRBV4-1 and TRBJ1-2, with 11 positions matching TRBD1. This TCR derives from a woman in her forties or fifties with rheumatoid arthritis. As DNA, the CDR3 is TGCGCCAGCAGCCCGGGACAGGGGGACTATGGCTACACCTTC. As protein: CASSPGQGDYGYTF.